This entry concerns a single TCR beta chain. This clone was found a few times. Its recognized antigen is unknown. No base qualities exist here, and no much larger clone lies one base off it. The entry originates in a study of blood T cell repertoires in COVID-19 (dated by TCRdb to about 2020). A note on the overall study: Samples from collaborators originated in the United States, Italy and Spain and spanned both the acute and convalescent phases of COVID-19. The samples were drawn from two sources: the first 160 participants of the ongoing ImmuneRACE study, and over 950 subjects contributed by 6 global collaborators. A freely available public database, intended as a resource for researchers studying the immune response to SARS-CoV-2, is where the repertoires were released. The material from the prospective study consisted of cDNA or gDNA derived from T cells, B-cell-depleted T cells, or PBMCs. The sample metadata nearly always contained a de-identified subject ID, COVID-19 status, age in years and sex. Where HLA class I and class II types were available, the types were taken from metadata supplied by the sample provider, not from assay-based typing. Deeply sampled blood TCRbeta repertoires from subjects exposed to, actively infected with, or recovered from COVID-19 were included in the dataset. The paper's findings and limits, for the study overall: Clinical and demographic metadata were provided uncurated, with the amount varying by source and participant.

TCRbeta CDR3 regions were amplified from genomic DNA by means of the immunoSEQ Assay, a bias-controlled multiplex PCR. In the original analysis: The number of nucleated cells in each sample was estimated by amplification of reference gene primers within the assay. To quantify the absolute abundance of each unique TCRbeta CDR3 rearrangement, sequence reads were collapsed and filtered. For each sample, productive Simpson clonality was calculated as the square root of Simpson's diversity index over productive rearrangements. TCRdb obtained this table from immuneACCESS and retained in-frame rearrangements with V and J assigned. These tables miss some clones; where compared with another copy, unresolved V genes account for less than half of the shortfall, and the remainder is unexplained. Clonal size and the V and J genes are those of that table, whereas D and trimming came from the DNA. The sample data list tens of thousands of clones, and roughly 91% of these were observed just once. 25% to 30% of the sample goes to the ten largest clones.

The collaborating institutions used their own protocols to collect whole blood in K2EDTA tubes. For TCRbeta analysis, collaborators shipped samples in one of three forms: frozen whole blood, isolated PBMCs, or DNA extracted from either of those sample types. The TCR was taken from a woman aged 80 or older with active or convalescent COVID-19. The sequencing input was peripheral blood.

This receptor carries the CDR3 CASSTLWTISHEQYF. The DNA sequence is as follows: TGTGCCAGCAGCACATTGTGGACAATCTCGCACGAGCAGTACTTC. This sequence uses TRBV11-2 and TRBJ2-7, and TRBD1 may be the D gene, going by 5 matching bases. The germline V gene specifies SGHAT as CDR1 and FQNNGV as CDR2. V is reduced by 5 bases and J by 5 bases, leaving a spacing of 19 bases between them. Spanning cysteine to phenylalanine, the CDR3 consists of 15 amino acids. Only the CDR3 region is kept as DNA, spanning 45 bases read in frame from base 1.